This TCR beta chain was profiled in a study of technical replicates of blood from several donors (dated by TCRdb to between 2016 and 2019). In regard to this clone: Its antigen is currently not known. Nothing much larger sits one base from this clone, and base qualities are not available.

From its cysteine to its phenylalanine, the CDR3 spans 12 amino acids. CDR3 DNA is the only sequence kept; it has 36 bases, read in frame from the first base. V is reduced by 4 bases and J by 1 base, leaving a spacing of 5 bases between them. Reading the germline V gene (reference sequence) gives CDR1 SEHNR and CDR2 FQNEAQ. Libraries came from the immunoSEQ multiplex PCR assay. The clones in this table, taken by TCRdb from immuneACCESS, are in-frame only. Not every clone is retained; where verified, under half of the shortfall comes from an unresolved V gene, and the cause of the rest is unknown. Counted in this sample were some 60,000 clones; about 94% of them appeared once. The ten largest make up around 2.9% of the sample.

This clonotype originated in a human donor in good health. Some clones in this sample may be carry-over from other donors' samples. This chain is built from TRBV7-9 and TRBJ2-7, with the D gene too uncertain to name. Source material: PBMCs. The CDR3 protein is CASSYLSYEQYF. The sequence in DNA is TGTGCCAGCAGCTACCTATCCTACGAGCAGTACTTC. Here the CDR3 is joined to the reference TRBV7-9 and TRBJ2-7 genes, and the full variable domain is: DTGVSQNPRHKITKRGQNVTFRCDPISEHNRLYWYRQTLGQGPEFLTYFQNEAQLEKSRLLSDRFSAERPKGSFSTLEIQRTEQGDSAMYLCASSYLSYEQYFGPGTRLTVT.